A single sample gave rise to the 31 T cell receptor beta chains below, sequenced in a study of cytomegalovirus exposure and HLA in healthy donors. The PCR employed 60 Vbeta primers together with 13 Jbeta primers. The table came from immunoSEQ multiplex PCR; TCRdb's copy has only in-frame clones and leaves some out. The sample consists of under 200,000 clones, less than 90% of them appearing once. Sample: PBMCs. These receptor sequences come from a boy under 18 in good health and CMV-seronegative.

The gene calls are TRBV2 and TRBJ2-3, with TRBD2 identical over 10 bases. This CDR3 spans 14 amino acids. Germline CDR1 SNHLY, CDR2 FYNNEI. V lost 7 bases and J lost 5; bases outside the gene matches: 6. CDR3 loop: CASNKAGGLDTQYF. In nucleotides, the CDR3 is TGTGCCAGCAACAAAGCGGGGGGGTTAGATACGCAGTATTTT.

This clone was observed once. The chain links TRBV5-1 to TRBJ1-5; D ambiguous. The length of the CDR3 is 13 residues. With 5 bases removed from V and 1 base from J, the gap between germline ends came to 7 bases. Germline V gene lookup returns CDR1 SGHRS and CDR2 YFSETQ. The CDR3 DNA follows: TGCGCCAGCAGTCAGGAAAGCAATCAGCCCCAGCATTTT. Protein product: CASSQESNQPQHF. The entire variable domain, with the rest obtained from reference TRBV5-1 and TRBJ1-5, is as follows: KAGVTQTPRYLIKTRGQQVTLSCSPISGHRSVSWYQQTPGQGLQFLFEYFSETQRNKGNFPGRFSGRQFSNSRSEMNVSTLELGDSALYLCASSQESNQPQHFGDGTRLSIL.

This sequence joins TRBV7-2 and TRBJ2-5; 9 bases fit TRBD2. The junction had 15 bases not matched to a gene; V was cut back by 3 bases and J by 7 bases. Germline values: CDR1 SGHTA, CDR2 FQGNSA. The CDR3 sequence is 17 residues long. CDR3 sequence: CASSFAGSSGEGGTQYF. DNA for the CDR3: TGTGCCAGCAGCTTCGCGGGGTCTAGCGGGGAGGGAGGGACCCAGTACTTC.

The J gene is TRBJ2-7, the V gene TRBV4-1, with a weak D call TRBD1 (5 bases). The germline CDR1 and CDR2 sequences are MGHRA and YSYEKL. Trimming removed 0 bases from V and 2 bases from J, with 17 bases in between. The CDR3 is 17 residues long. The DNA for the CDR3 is TGCGCCAGCAGCCAAGAAACGGAGTCAGGGTATACCTACGAGCAGTACTTC. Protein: CASSQETESGYTYEQYF.

Written as DNA, the CDR3 is TGCGCCAGCAGCCCCGGGGGGGCCGGCACTGAAGCTTTCTTT. Protein: CASSPGGAGTEAFF. The chain recombines TRBV5-1 with TRBJ1-1, with a tentative D call TRBD1 (6 bases). V dropped 4 bases and J dropped 4 bases, with 14 bases sitting between them. CDR1 SGHRS and CDR2 YFSETQ come from the germline V gene. The CDR3 contains 14 residues. Full variable domain (remainder filled in from reference TRBV5-1 and TRBJ1-1): KAGVTQTPRYLIKTRGQQVTLSCSPISGHRSVSWYQQTPGQGLQFLFEYFSETQRNKGNFPGRFSGRQFSNSRSEMNVSTLELGDSALYLCASSPGGAGTEAFFGQGTRLTVV.

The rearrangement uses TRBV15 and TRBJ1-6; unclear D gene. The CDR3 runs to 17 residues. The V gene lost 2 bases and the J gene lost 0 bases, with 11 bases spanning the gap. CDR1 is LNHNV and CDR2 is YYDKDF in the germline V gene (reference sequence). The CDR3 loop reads CATSRHRESSYNSPLHF. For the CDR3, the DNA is TGTGCCACCAGCAGACACCGAGAAAGCTCCTATAATTCACCCCTCCACTTT.

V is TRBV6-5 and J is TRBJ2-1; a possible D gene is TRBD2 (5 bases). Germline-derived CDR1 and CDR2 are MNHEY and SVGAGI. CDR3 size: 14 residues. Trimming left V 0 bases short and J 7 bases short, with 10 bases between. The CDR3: CASSYSWTGNEQFF. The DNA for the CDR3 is TGTGCCAGCAGTTACTCGTGGACGGGGAATGAGCAGTTCTTC.

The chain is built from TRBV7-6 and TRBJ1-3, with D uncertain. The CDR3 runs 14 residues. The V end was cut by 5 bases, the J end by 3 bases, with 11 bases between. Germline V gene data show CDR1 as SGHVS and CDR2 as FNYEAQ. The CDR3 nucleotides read TGTGCCAGCAGCCTAAATAAAATTGGAAACACCATATATTTT. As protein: CASSLNKIGNTIYF.

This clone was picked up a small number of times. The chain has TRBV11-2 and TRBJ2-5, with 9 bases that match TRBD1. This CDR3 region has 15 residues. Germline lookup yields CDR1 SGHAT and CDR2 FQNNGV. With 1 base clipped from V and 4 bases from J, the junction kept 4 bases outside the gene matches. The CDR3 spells CASSLGPGQGETQYF. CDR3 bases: TGTGCCAGCAGCTTAGGCCCGGGACAGGGAGAGACCCAGTACTTC. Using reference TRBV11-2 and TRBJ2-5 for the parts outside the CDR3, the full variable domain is EAGVAQSPRYKIIEKRQSVAFWCNPISGHATLYWYQQILGQGPKLLIQFQNNGVVDDSQLPKDRFSAERLKGVDSTLKIQPAKLEDSAVYLCASSLGPGQGETQYFGPGTRLLVL.

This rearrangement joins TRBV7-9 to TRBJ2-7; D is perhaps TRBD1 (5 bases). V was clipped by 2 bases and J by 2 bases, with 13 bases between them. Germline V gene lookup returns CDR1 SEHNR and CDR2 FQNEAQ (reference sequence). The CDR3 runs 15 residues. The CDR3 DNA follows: TGTGCCAGCAGCTTACCGACAGCATCCCCCTACGAGCAGTACTTC. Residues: CASSLPTASPYEQYF.

The DNA for the CDR3 is TGTGCCAGCAGCTTGGCGGCGGGGATTAATTCACCCCTCCACTTT. Its translation: CASSLAAGINSPLHF. This chain joins TRBV7-8 and TRBJ1-6; D not certain. The V end was cut by 3 bases, the J end by 6 bases, with 12 bases between. The CDR3 extends over 15 amino acids. Germline V gene lookup returns CDR1 SGHVS and CDR2 FQNEAQ.

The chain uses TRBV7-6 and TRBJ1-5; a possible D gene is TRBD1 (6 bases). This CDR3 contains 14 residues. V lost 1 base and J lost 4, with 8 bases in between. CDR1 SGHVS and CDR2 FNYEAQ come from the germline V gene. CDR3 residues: CASSLVQGNQPQHF. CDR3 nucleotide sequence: TGTGCCAGCAGCTTAGTCCAGGGGAATCAGCCCCAGCATTTT.

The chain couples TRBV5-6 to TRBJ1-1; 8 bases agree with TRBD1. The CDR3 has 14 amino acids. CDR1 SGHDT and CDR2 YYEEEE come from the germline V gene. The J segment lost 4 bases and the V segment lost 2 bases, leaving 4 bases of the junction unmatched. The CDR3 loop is CASSFGQGGTEAFF. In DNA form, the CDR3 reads TGTGCCAGCAGCTTCGGACAGGGCGGCACTGAAGCTTTCTTT.

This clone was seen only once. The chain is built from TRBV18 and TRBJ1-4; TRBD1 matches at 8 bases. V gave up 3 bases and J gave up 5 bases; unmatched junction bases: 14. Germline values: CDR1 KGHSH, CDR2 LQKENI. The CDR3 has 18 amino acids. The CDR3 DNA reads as TGTGCCAGCTCACCTACATACGACCCGGACAGGGAAAATGAAAAACTGTTTTTT. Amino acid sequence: CASSPTYDPDRENEKLFF.

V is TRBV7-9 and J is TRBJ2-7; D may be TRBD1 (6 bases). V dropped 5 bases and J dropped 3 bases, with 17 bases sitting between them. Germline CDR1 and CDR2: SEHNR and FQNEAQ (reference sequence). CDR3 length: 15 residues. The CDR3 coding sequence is TGTGCCAGCAGCCCCGGGACATCGGCCGGCTACGAGCAGTACTTC. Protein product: CASSPGTSAGYEQYF.

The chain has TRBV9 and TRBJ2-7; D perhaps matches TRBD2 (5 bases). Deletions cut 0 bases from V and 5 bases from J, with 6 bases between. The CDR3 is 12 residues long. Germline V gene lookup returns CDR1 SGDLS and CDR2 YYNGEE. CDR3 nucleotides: TGTGCCAGCAGCGTAGGGGGAGACGAGCAGTACTTC. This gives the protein CASSVGGDEQYF. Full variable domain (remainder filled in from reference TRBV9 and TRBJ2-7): DSGVTQTPKHLITATGQRVTLRCSPRSGDLSVYWYQQSLDQGLQFLIQYYNGEERAKGNILERFSAQQFPDLHSELNLSSLELGDSALYFCASSVGGDEQYFGPGTRLTVT.

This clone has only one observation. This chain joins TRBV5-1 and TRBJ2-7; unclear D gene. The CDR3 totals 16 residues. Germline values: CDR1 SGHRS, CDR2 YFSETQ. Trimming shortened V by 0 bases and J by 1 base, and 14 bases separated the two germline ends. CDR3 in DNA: TGCGCCAGCAGCTTGGAATCTTTTGGTCTATCCTACGAGCAGTACTTC. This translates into CASSLESFGLSYEQYF.

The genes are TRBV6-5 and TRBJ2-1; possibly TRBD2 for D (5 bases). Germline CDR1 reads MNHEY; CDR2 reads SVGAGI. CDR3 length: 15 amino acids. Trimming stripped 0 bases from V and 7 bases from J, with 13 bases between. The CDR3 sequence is CASSYSWAQRNEQFF. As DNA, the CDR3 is TGTGCCAGCAGTTACTCGTGGGCTCAGCGGAATGAGCAGTTCTTC.

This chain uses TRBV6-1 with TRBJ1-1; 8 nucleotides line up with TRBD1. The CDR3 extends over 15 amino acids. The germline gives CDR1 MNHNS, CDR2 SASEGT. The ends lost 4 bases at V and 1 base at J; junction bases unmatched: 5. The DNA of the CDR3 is TGTGCCAGCAGTGCCCGGACAGGGCGGAACACTGAAGCTTTCTTT. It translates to CASSARTGRNTEAFF.

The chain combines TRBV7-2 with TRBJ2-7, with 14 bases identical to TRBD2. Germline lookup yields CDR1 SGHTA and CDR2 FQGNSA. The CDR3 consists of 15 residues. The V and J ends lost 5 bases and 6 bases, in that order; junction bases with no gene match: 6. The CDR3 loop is CASSLRLAGGREQYF. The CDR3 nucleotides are TGTGCCAGCAGCCTCCGACTAGCGGGAGGGCGCGAGCAGTACTTC.

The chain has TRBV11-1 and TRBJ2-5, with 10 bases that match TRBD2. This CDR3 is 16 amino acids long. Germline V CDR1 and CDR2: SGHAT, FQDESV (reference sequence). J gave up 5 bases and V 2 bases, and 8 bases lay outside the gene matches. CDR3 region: CASSLTASGSLETQYF. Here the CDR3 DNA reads TGTGCCAGCAGCTTAACGGCTAGCGGGAGTTTGGAGACCCAGTACTTC.

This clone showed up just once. The CDR3 loop reads CASSLGTGIYEQYF. The CDR3 coding sequence is TGTGCCAGCAGCTTGGGGACAGGAATCTACGAGCAGTACTTC. The V call is TRBV5-6, the J call TRBJ2-7, with 7 positions matching TRBD1. The junction had 3 bases not matched to a gene; V was cut back by 0 bases and J by 3 bases. This CDR3 comprises 14 residues. Germline CDR1 SGHDT, CDR2 YYEEEE.

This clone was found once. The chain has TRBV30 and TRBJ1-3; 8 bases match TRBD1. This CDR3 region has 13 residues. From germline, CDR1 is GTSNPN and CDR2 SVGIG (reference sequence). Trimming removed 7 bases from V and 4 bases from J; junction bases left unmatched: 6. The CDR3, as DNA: TGTGCCTCGGACAGGGTGATCGGAAACACCATATATTTT. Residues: CASDRVIGNTIYF.

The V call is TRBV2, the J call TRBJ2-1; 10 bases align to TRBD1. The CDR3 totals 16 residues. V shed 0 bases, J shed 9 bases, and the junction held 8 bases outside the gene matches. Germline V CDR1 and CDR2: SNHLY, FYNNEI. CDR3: CASSEALGTGESEQFF. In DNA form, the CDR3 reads TGTGCCAGCAGTGAAGCTCTAGGGACAGGGGAGAGTGAGCAGTTCTTC.

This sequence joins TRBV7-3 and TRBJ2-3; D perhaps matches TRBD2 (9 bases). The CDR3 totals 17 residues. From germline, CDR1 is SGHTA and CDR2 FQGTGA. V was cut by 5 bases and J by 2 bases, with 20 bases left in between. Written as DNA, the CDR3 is TGTGCCAGCAGCCTCCAGGGGGCGGGGGGGCTCACAGATACGCAGTATTTT. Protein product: CASSLQGAGGLTDTQYF.

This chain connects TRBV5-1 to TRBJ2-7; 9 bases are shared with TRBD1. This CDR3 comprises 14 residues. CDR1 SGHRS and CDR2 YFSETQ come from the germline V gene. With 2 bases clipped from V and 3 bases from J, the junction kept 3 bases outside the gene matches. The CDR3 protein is CASSLGTGNYEQYF. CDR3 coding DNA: TGCGCCAGCAGCTTAGGGACAGGGAACTACGAGCAGTACTTC.

DNA of the CDR3: TGTGCCAGCAGCTCCATTAGACAGGCTCGGCAGTACTTC. This sequence encodes CASSSIRQARQYF. V usage is TRBV11-2 and J usage is TRBJ2-7, with D possibly TRBD1 on 6 matching bases. V dropped 4 bases and J dropped 9 bases, with 16 bases sitting between them. Germline CDR1 SGHAT, CDR2 FQNNGV. This CDR3 comprises 13 residues.

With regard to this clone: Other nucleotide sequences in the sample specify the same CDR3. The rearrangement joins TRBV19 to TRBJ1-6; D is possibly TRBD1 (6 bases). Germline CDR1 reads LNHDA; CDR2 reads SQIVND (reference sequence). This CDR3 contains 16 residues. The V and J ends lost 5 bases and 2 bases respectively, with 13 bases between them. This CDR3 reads CASSQQGRPYNSPLHF. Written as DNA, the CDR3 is TGTGCCAGTAGTCAACAGGGAAGACCCTATAATTCACCCCTCCACTTT.

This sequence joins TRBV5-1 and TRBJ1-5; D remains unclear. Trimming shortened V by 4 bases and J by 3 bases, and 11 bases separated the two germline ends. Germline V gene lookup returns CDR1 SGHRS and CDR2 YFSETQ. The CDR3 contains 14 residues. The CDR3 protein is CASSGEGLNQPQHF. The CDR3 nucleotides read TGCGCCAGCAGCGGGGAGGGTCTCAATCAGCCCCAGCATTTT.

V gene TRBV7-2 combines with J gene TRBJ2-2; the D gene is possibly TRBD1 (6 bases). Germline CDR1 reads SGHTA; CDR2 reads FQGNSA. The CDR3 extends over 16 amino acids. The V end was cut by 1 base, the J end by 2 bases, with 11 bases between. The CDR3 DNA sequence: TGTGCCAGCAGCTTAGGGAACAGGGCTAACACCGGGGAGCTGTTTTTT. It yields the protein CASSLGNRANTGELFF. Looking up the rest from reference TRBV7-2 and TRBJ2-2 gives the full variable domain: GAGVSQSPSNKVTEKGKDVELRCDPISGHTALYWYRQSLGQGLEFLIYFQGNSAPDKSGLPSDRFSAERTGGSVSTLTIQRTQQEDSAVYLCASSLGNRANTGELFFGEGSRLTVL.

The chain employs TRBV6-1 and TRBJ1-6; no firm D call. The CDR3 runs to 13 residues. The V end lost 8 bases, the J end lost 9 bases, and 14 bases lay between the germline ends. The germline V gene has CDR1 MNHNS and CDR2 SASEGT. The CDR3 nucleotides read TGTGCCAGCGTTTCAGAAGAGGCTTCACCCCTCCACTTT. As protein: CASVSEEASPLHF.